This T cell receptor beta chain was obtained from a study of blood T cell repertoires in COVID-19. In the study overall: Italy, Spain and the United States were the sources of the convalescent and acute COVID-19 samples. T cells, B-cell-depleted T cells, or PBMCs provided the cDNA or gDNA that served as material.

The method was immunoSEQ multiplex PCR; TCRdb's version includes in-frame clones alone and lacks a portion of them. The data show 400,000 to 550,000 clones, 70% to 90% seen once. Recruitment covered 25 or so US areas and drew participants whose ages spanned about 18 to 95 years. The study assigned cohorts using participant-reported clinical history. The germline gives CDR1 WNHNN, CDR2 SYGVQD (reference sequence). V was clipped by 4 bases and J by 1 base, with 5 bases between them. The CDR3 covers 13 residues. The TCR comes from a woman aged 18-29 years with acute COVID-19. The chain links TRBV10-1 to TRBJ1-3; D not resolved. Sequenced material: PBMCs or T cells enriched from blood (not recorded which). CDR3 sequence (DNA): TGCGCCAGCAGTGGGCGGTCTGGAAACACCATATATTTT. It codes for CASSGRSGNTIYF.